The clone carrying this TCR beta chain was seen a single time. Its target is unknown. V was clipped by 6 bases and J by 0 bases, with 11 bases between them. Germline CDR1 is MNHEY and CDR2 is SVGAGI. The CDR3 runs 14 residues. These data are taken from a study of neoadjuvant anti-PD-1 for oral cavity cancer. At the level of the study: Most patients had three to four biweekly doses of 3 mg/kg nivolumab before resection. Findings of the study overall: Each response group had just a few patients in TCR analyses.

The table came from immunoSEQ multiplex PCR; TCRdb's copy has only in-frame clones and leaves some out. The sample includes about 20,000 clones, 65% to 85% of them seen just once. The patients had HPV-negative, locally advanced oral cavity squamous cell carcinoma. The sequenced sample was PBMCs, obtained before nivolumab (anti-PD-1) treatment. This sequence originates from a person aged 40 to 85 with oral cavity squamous cell carcinoma. The rearrangement uses TRBV6-5 and TRBJ1-1; perhaps TRBD1 as D (6 bases). The CDR3 reads CASSRTAMNTEAFF. In nucleotides, the CDR3 is TGTGCCAGCAGCCGGACAGCGATGAACACTGAAGCTTTCTTT.